A single TCR beta chain is shown here with its context. Per the germline V gene, CDR1 is LNHDA and CDR2 is SQIVND (reference sequence). V was trimmed by 8 bases and J by 0 bases, leaving 17 bases between them. This CDR3 has 15 amino acids. The data belong to a study of cytomegalovirus exposure and HLA in healthy donors. Primers included in the PCR were 60 Vbeta and 13 Jbeta primers. Using immunoSEQ multiplex PCR, the repertoire was profiled, and TCRdb retains in-frame clones only, with some absent. The sample yields approximately 170,000 clones, about 76% seen once. The sequence derives from a male donor in good health and CMV-seropositive. The specimen was PBMCs. The chain is built from TRBV19 and TRBJ2-7; D perhaps matches TRBD1 (6 bases). The CDR3 loop is CASATYRDASYEQYF. DNA for the CDR3: TGTGCCAGTGCAACATACAGGGACGCCTCCTACGAGCAGTACTTC.